This paragraph covers one TCR beta chain sequence. This specimen comes from a study of long-term antiretroviral therapy in people with HIV. The J segment lost 2 bases and the V segment lost 5 bases, leaving 4 bases of the junction unmatched. The CDR3 spans 14 residues. Germline V gives CDR1 SGHTA, CDR2 FQGNSA. Running of the v3.0 immunoSEQ assay took place at survey level. Assay used: immunoSEQ multiplex PCR; TCRdb lists only in-frame clones, some missing. The sample lists about 19,000 clones, just over 75% occurring once. This clonotype originated in a woman aged 50 to 60 with HIV. The sequences come from unsorted PBMCs, collected 0.5 years before starting antiretroviral therapy. This chain links TRBV7-2 with TRBJ1-2; 8 bases are a match to TRBD1. The CDR3 is CASSLDRGNYGYTF. The CDR3 nucleotides read TGTGCCAGCAGCCTAGACAGGGGCAACTATGGCTACACCTTC.